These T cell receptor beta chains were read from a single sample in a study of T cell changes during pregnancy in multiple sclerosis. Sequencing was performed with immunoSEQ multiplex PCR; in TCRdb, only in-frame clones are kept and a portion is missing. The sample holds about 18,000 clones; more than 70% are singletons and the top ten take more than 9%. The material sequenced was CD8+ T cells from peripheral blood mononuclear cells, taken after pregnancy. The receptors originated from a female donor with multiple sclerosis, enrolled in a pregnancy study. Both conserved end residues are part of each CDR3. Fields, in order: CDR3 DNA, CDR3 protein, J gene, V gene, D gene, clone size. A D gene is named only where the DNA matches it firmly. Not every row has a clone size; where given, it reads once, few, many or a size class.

TGTGCCAGCAGCACCACCGGGACAGGGCTTCCTGGGGCCAACGTCCTGACTTTC,CASSTTGTGLPGANVLTF,TRBJ2-6,TRBV9,TRBD1,once
TGTGCCAGCAGTGGACAGCAAGAGACCCAGTACTTC,CASSGQQETQYF,TRBJ2-5,TRBV2,.,.
TGTGCCAGCAGCTTCGGGTCATCGAGTCAGCCCCAGCATTTT,CASSFGSSSQPQHF,TRBJ1-5,TRBV5-6,.,.
TGTGCCAGTAGTATGCAGCGACAGGGCACTGAAGCTTTCTTT,CASSMQRQGTEAFF,TRBJ1-1,TRBV19,TRBD1,.
TGTGCCAGCAGGACTAGCGGGGGATCCTACGAGCAGTACTTC,CASRTSGGSYEQYF,TRBJ2-7,TRBV14,TRBD2,.
TGTGCCAGCAGTGAAGCGGCGACTCCTGGAAACACCATATATTTT,CASSEAATPGNTIYF,TRBJ1-3,TRBV2,.,.
TGTGCCTACTCCTCGGGGTCTAATGAAAAACTGTTTTTT,CAYSSGSNEKLFF,TRBJ1-4,TRBV7-9,.,.
TGTGCCATCAGTGAGTCGACTTGGGACACTCGAGGGGATACGCAGTATTTT,CAISESTWDTRGDTQYF,TRBJ2-3,TRBV10-3,.,.
TGTGCCAGCAGCCCTGAGGGGGGGGGATACGAGCAGTACTTC,CASSPEGGGYEQYF,TRBJ2-7,TRBV7-2,.,.
TGTGCCAGCAGCCCTAAAAGCGTCGATCAGCCGTTCTCCTACGAGCAGTACTTC,CASSPKSVDQPFSYEQYF,TRBJ2-7,TRBV5-6,.,.
TGTGCCATCAGTGAGTCCGGTGCCGCGACCTACGAGCAGTACTTC,CAISESGAATYEQYF,TRBJ2-7,TRBV10-3,.,.
TGTGCCAGCAGCGAGCGGATAATGAACACTGAAGCTTTCTTT,CASSERIMNTEAFF,TRBJ1-1,TRBV2,.,.
TGTGCCAGCAGTGAACTCGCGGACACCCCATACGAGCAGTACTTC,CASSELADTPYEQYF,TRBJ2-7,TRBV6-1,.,few
TGTGCCAGCAGCCAAGACCCAGGGCGTGCAGATACGCAGTATTTT,CASSQDPGRADTQYF,TRBJ2-3,TRBV4-2,.,.
TGCGCCAGCAGCCAAGACAGGGTAGGCACCGGGGAGCTGTTTTTT,CASSQDRVGTGELFF,TRBJ2-2,TRBV4-3,.,.
TGTGCCAGCAGCTGGGGGGACGGTGAACTCCAGCATTTT,CASSWGDGELQHF,TRBJ1-5,TRBV7-2,.,.
TGCGCCAGCAGCTTGGCCTCCGGGGGAATGAACACTGAAGCTTTCTTT,CASSLASGGMNTEAFF,TRBJ1-1,TRBV5-1,.,.
TGTGCCAGCACGCAGTGGCTAGCGCCGAACACCGGGGAGCTGTTTTTT,CASTQWLAPNTGELFF,TRBJ2-2,TRBV2,.,.
TGTGCCAGCAGCCCGGACAGGGTGTCCTACGAGCAGTACTTC,CASSPDRVSYEQYF,TRBJ2-7,TRBV5-5,TRBD1,.
TGTGCCAGCAGCGCGGACAGGGGGTACCAGCCCCAGCATTTT,CASSADRGYQPQHF,TRBJ1-5,TRBV9,TRBD1,.
TGTGCCAGCAGCTTCAAGGGACAGCTGAACACTGAAGCTTTCTTT,CASSFKGQLNTEAFF,TRBJ1-1,TRBV11-3,TRBD1,.
TGTGCCAGCAGTGATTATGAGAGCCAGGATGAGCAGTTCTTC,CASSDYESQDEQFF,TRBJ2-1,TRBV6-1,.,.
TGTGCCAGCAGTATTAGCGGAGAGTACAATGAGCAGTTCTTC,CASSISGEYNEQFF,TRBJ2-1,TRBV6-5,.,once
TGTGCCATCAGTGATTCCTCCACAGATACGCAGTATTTT,CAISDSSTDTQYF,TRBJ2-3,TRBV10-3,.,.
TGTGCCAGCAGTTCCAACCGGGAGGCCTTCTATGGCTACACCTTC,CASSSNREAFYGYTF,TRBJ1-2,TRBV28,.,once
TGTGCCAGCAGCGTGGACAGCATGAACACTGAAGCTTTCTTT,CASSVDSMNTEAFF,TRBJ1-1,TRBV7-3,.,.
TGTGCCAGCAGCTCTCAACTAGCGGGGCCATCCTACGAGCAGTACTTC,CASSSQLAGPSYEQYF,TRBJ2-7,TRBV13,TRBD2,few
TGTGCCACCAGCAGAGACGCAGGGAACTACGAGCAGTACTTC,CATSRDAGNYEQYF,TRBJ2-7,TRBV15,.,.
TGTGCCAGCAGTTTTTTGGCTAGCGGGGACAATGAGCAGTTCTTC,CASSFLASGDNEQFF,TRBJ2-1,TRBV28,TRBD2,.
TGTGCCAGCAGCGCAGGGGGACACGGTGCCTACGAGCAGTACTTC,CASSAGGHGAYEQYF,TRBJ2-7,TRBV5-8,TRBD1,.
TGTGCCAGCAGCCCGGGACTAGCGGGAGTTCACCAATTCTTC,CASSPGLAGVHQFF,TRBJ2-1,TRBV7-3,TRBD2,.
TGTGCCAGCAGCTTGCTTGGGCGTCCGAGCTCCTACGAGCAGTACTTC,CASSLLGRPSSYEQYF,TRBJ2-7,TRBV5-5,.,.
TGTGCCAGCAGCTTAGAGTGGGCGGGGGGGAGAGACAATGAGCAGTTCTTC,CASSLEWAGGRDNEQFF,TRBJ2-1,TRBV7-2,TRBD2,few
TGTGCCAGCAGTTACTCGGCGGGGTCGAAGAATGAGCAGTTCTTC,CASSYSAGSKNEQFF,TRBJ2-1,TRBV6-5,.,.
TGTGCCAGTAAGCAGGGGACAGAAGCTTTCTTT,CASKQGTEAFF,TRBJ1-1,TRBV19,.,.
TGTGCCAGCAGCTTATCGGTCTACGAGCAGTTCTTC,CASSLSVYEQFF,TRBJ2-1,TRBV7-9,.,.
TGTGCCAGCAGGGGGGAGCGGGAGATAGATACGCAGTATTTT,CASRGEREIDTQYF,TRBJ2-3,TRBV2,TRBD2,.
TGTGCCAGCAGTTTATCTTTAGGGACAGGGAGAGGAGAGACCCAGTACTTC,CASSLSLGTGRGETQYF,TRBJ2-5,TRBV27,TRBD1,.
TGTGCCAGCAGTTACGGGACAGGGGGCAATCAGCCCCAGCATTTT,CASSYGTGGNQPQHF,TRBJ1-5,TRBV6-5,TRBD1,.
TGTGCCAGCAGCGAGGACAGTTCGGGCACTGAAGCTTTCTTT,CASSEDSSGTEAFF,TRBJ1-1,TRBV9,.,.
TGTGCCAGTAGTCTACGGTCAGGCAGCCAAGAGACCCAGTACTTC,CASSLRSGSQETQYF,TRBJ2-5,TRBV19,.,.
TGTGCCAGCAGTTTTCAGCGGGTGGGCTACGAGCAGTACTTC,CASSFQRVGYEQYF,TRBJ2-7,TRBV27,.,.